A selection of T cell receptor beta chains follows, all from one sample in a study of Tregs in tolerant kidney transplant recipients. The repertoire was sequenced with immunoSEQ multiplex PCR; TCRdb's copy has only in-frame clones and lacks some. The sample lists about 94,000 clones, 93% occurring once. The input for sequencing was CD4+ T cells from blood, taken before the transplant. The receptors stem from a human donor who received a combined kidney and bone marrow transplant. Each CDR3 is given with its conserved first and last residue. The D gene is left open where the match is weak. Only part of the rows carry a size: once, few, many, or a class if the clone is expanded.

clone size,V gene,D gene,J gene,CDR3 protein,CDR3 DNA
.,TRBV7-3,.,TRBJ2-1,CASSLLSGTGEFF,TGTGCCAGCAGCTTATTGTCCGGGACGGGGGAGTTCTTC
.,TRBV7-2,TRBD1,TRBJ2-4,CASSLASRGQAIQYF,TGTGCCAGCAGCTTAGCTTCCAGGGGGCAGGCCATTCAGTACTTC
.,TRBV9,TRBD2,TRBJ2-1,CASSPGLAPSYNEQFF,TGTGCCAGCAGCCCGGGACTAGCGCCCTCCTACAATGAGCAGTTCTTC
.,TRBV18,.,TRBJ2-1,CASSPLGSYNEQFF,TGTGCCAGCTCACCACTCGGTTCCTACAATGAGCAGTTCTTC
.,TRBV21-1,.,TRBJ1-5,CASSGNRDDQPQHF,TGTGCCAGCAGCGGCAACAGGGATGATCAGCCCCAGCATTTT
.,TRBV7-7,.,TRBJ2-5,CASSSAGFRSETQYF,TGTGCCAGCAGCTCCGCGGGTTTTCGTTCGGAGACCCAGTACTTC
.,TRBV7-2,.,TRBJ1-1,CASSLAGGNTEAFF,TGTGCCAGCAGCTTAGCTGGGGGCAACACTGAAGCTTTCTTT
.,TRBV19,TRBD1,TRBJ2-7,CARPPVWTGGDEQYF,TGTGCCAGGCCCCCGGTGTGGACAGGGGGCGACGAGCAGTACTTC
once,TRBV11-2,TRBD1,TRBJ2-6,CASSRRGLGANVLTF,TGTGCCAGCAGCCGCAGGGGGCTCGGGGCCAACGTCCTGACTTTC
.,TRBV4-2,TRBD1,TRBJ2-7,CASSRDRGWEQYF,TGTGCCAGCAGCCGGGACAGGGGATGGGAGCAGTACTTC
.,TRBV27,TRBD1,TRBJ1-2,CASSAWQHGDRAYGYTF,TGTGCCAGCAGCGCCTGGCAACACGGGGACAGGGCCTATGGCTACACCTTC
.,TRBV7-2,TRBD2,TRBJ2-7,CASSHSGGLAGGAPYEQYF,TGTGCCAGCAGCCACTCCGGGGGACTAGCGGGAGGCGCCCCCTACGAGCAGTACTTC
.,TRBV7-7,.,TRBJ2-3,CASSPIPGGTDTQYF,TGTGCCAGCAGCCCAATCCCCGGTGGCACAGATACGCAGTATTTT
once,TRBV9,TRBD1,TRBJ2-7,CASSVGGQASYEQYF,TGTGCCAGCAGCGTAGGGGGACAGGCGAGCTACGAGCAGTACTTC
.,TRBV7-2,.,TRBJ2-7,CASSLSAGPYEQYF,TGTGCCAGCAGCTTAAGTGCGGGGCCCTACGAGCAGTACTTC
.,TRBV7-2,.,TRBJ2-1,CASSLTGTPSTYNEQFF,TGTGCCAGCAGCTTAACCGGGACACCCTCAACCTACAATGAGCAGTTCTTC
.,TRBV7-2,.,TRBJ2-2,CASSFASLSTGELFF,TGTGCCAGCAGCTTCGCCTCCCTTAGCACCGGGGAGCTGTTTTTT
.,TRBV7-2,.,TRBJ2-1,CASSRDADNEQFF,TGTGCCAGCAGCAGAGATGCGGACAATGAGCAGTTCTTC
.,TRBV30,TRBD1,TRBJ2-7,CAWSDGTGEVEQYF,TGTGCCTGGAGTGACGGGACAGGGGAGGTCGAGCAGTACTTC
.,TRBV7-3,TRBD2,TRBJ2-3,CASSLRGDRMGTQYF,TGTGCCAGCAGCTTACGGGGGGACCGGATGGGTACGCAGTATTTT
once,TRBV5-1,TRBD2,TRBJ2-3,CASSPTSGGYGDTQYF,TGCGCCAGCAGCCCGACTAGCGGGGGTTATGGAGATACGCAGTATTTT
.,TRBV5-4,TRBD2,TRBJ2-3,CASTRGGTSTDTQYF,TGTGCCAGCACCCGGGGGGGAACTAGCACAGATACGCAGTATTTT
.,TRBV19,TRBD2,TRBJ2-3,CASSTRGLAGGGGTDTQYF,TGTGCCAGCAGTACCAGGGGACTAGCGGGAGGGGGTGGCACAGATACGCAGTATTTT
once,TRBV19,TRBD2,TRBJ2-3,CASSIKRSSGGSTDTQYF,TGTGCCAGTAGTATAAAGCGGTCTAGCGGGGGTAGCACAGATACGCAGTATTTT